Following are 12 T cell receptor beta chains from one sample sequenced in a study of graft-versus-host responses after intestinal transplantation. The repertoire was sequenced with immunoSEQ multiplex PCR; TCRdb's copy has only in-frame clones and lacks some. The sample includes about 150,000 clones, about nine tenths of them seen just once. These receptors are not linked to any known antigen. The specimen comprised unstimulated CD4+ T cells sorted from spleen or lymph node cells, sampled before intestinal transplant. The receptors derive from a human donor who received an intestinal transplant.

The chain combines TRBV9 with TRBJ1-4, with D unresolved. The V end lost 3 bases, the J end lost 5 bases, and 8 bases lay between the germline ends. Germline CDR1 SGDLS, CDR2 YYNGEE. CDR3 length: 13 residues. The CDR3 sequence: CASSDPSNEKLFF. The CDR3 DNA reads as TGTGCCAGCAGCGACCCCTCCAATGAAAAACTGTTTTTT.

V and J are TRBV9 and TRBJ2-3; 8 bases map to TRBD2. CDR1 SGDLS and CDR2 YYNGEE come from the germline V gene. J gave up 2 bases and V 0 bases, and 14 bases lay outside the gene matches. The CDR3 extends over 19 amino acids. CDR3 sequence (DNA): TGTGCCAGCAGCGTAGTTGGAGGGGTGGCAGCGGGAGCCACAGATACGCAGTATTTT. Translated: CASSVVGGVAAGATDTQYF.

The rearrangement uses TRBV28 and TRBJ2-6, with 11 bases matching TRBD2. V was clipped by 3 bases and J by 4 bases; unmatched bases: 2. The CDR3 contains 16 residues. The V gene's germline CDR1 is MDHEN and CDR2 SYDVKM. CDR3 loop: CASSFSGRAGANVLTF. CDR3 DNA: TGTGCCAGCAGTTTTAGCGGGAGGGCCGGGGCCAACGTCCTGACTTTC.

V usage is TRBV7-8 and J usage is TRBJ2-7, with 13 bases fitting TRBD2. Germline lookup yields CDR1 SGHVS and CDR2 FQNEAQ. This CDR3 comprises 15 residues. With 9 bases clipped from V and 3 bases from J, the junction kept 8 bases outside the gene matches. CDR3 region: CASRTSGSLVYEQYF. CDR3 DNA: TGTGCCAGTCGGACTAGCGGGAGTTTAGTCTACGAGCAGTACTTC.

CDR3 DNA sequence: TGTGCCAGCAGCTTAGCGGGACGGTACTACGAGCAGTACTTC. This sequence encodes CASSLAGRYYEQYF. The gene calls are TRBV7-9 and TRBJ2-7, with D possibly called TRBD1 or TRBD2 (5 bases each). V shed 0 bases and J shed 3 bases, with 9 bases lying between them. The CDR3 is made up of 14 amino acids. Germline CDR1 SEHNR, CDR2 FQNEAQ (reference sequence).

The chain recombines TRBV5-1 with TRBJ1-1; D perhaps matches TRBD1 (5 bases). Germline V gives CDR1 SGHRS, CDR2 YFSETQ. The V and J ends lost 6 bases and 1 base respectively, with 13 bases between them. CDR3 length: 14 residues. CDR3 bases: TGCGCCAGCAACCCCCAGGGCGGGAACACTGAAGCTTTCTTT. Translating gives CASNPQGGNTEAFF.

V is TRBV2 and J is TRBJ1-2; D is uncertain. This CDR3 is built from 11 residues. V lost 7 bases to trimming and J lost 14 bases, with 17 bases between them. Per germline, CDR1 SNHLY and CDR2 FYNNEI. The CDR3 spells CASKDARNGTF. CDR3 nucleotide sequence: TGTGCCAGCAAAGATGCCCGTAACGGTACCTTC.

The chain links TRBV4-1 to TRBJ1-5, with D perhaps matching TRBD1 (5 bases). There are 18 residues in the CDR3. V lost 0 bases and J lost 4, with 19 bases in between. CDR1 MGHRA and CDR2 YSYEKL come from the germline V gene. CDR3 amino acids: CASSQDPGQATVNQPQHF. The CDR3 region has the DNA TGCGCCAGCAGCCAAGACCCAGGTCAAGCGACAGTTAATCAGCCCCAGCATTTT.

The chain is built from TRBV5-4 and TRBJ2-1, with D perhaps assigned TRBD1 or TRBD2 (7 bases each). The V end lost 4 bases, the J end lost 6 bases, and 14 bases lay between the germline ends. The germline V gene has CDR1 SGHNT and CDR2 YYREEE (reference sequence). The CDR3 sequence is 14 residues long. The CDR3 coding sequence is TGTGCCAGCAGCCTGACAGGGAGGGGCAATGAGCAGTTCTTC. It specifies CASSLTGRGNEQFF.

This chain connects TRBV6-5 to TRBJ1-2; the D is unclear. Germline V gene data show CDR1 as MNHEY and CDR2 as SVGAGI. Trimming left V 0 bases short and J 0 bases short, with 8 bases between. The CDR3 spans 15 residues. Here the CDR3 reads CASSYSGVPNYGYTF. The CDR3 coding sequence is TGTGCCAGCAGTTACTCGGGAGTGCCTAACTATGGCTACACCTTC.

The V call is TRBV19, the J call TRBJ1-5; 9 bases line up with TRBD1. CDR3 size: 16 residues. V was pared by 6 bases and J by 2 bases, with 8 bases of the junction left unmatched. Germline-derived CDR1 and CDR2 are LNHDA and SQIVND (reference sequence). CDR3 protein: CASRALRTGGNQPQHF. The CDR3 nucleotides read TGTGCCAGTAGGGCCTTAAGGACAGGGGGCAATCAGCCCCAGCATTTT.

The chain combines TRBV29-1 with TRBJ2-7, with D tentatively TRBD2 (5 bases). Trimming took 6 bases from V and 2 from J, leaving 17 bases between them. This CDR3 has 14 amino acids. Germline CDR1 SQVTM, CDR2 ANQGSEA. This chain's CDR3 is CSVTGVGEPYEQYF. The CDR3 DNA reads as TGCAGCGTCACTGGCGTGGGAGAGCCCTACGAGCAGTACTTC.